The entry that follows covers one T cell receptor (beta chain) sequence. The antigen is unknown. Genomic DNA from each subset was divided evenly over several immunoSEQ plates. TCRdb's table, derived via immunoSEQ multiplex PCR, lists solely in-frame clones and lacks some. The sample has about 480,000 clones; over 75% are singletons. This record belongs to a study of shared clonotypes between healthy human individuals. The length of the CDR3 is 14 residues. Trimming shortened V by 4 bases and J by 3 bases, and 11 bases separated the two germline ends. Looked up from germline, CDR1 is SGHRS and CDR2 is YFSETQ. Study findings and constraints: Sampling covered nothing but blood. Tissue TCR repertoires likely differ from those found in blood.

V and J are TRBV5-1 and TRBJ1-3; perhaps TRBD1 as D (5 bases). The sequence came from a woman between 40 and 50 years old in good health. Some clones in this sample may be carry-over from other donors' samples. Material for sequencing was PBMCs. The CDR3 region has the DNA TGCGCCAGCAGCCCCCGGGACCGTGGAAACACCATATATTTT. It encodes CASSPRDRGNTIYF. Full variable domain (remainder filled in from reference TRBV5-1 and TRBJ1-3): KAGVTQTPRYLIKTRGQQVTLSCSPISGHRSVSWYQQTPGQGLQFLFEYFSETQRNKGNFPGRFSGRQFSNSRSEMNVSTLELGDSALYLCASSPRDRGNTIYFGEGSWLTVV.